The table lists the clone carrying this T cell receptor (beta chain) with a few counts. Its antigen is unidentified. The data are from a study of cytomegalovirus exposure and HLA in healthy donors. General observations from the study: The authors later found TCR association rates varying by HLA locus, with DRB1 most and HLA-C fewest. Overall, approximately 150 TCR beta chains were annotated as cytomegalovirus-associated. 87-base-pair reads could not separate some V segments, including TRBV6-2 and TRBV6-3.

Amplification used 60 Vbeta primers and 13 Jbeta primers. Profiling relied on immunoSEQ multiplex PCR, and the TCRdb table lists in-frame clones only, not all of them. This repertoire shows some 150,000 clones, over 60% found once; its top ten account for approximately 2.9%. The V gene's germline CDR1 is MDHEN and CDR2 SYDVKM. Trimming stripped 3 bases from V and 0 bases from J, with 7 bases between. The length of the CDR3 is 14 residues. The sample consisted of PBMCs. The chain joins TRBV28 to TRBJ2-3; D call uncertain. The clonotype was recovered from a woman under 40 in good health and CMV-seropositive. In DNA form, the CDR3 reads TGTGCCAGCAGTTTCGTCCAGAGCACAGATACGCAGTATTTT. It encodes CASSFVQSTDTQYF.